These 30 T cell receptor beta chains were all obtained from the same sample, sequenced in a study of prognosis after radiotherapy for stage I lung cancer. TCR beta CDR3 was amplified from genomic DNA by two-round multiplex PCR. TRBV and TRBJ genes each had their own specific primers in first-round PCR. TCRdb analysed the multiplex PCR reads with MiXCR anew, one entry per CDR3 protein. Among 20,000 or so distinct CDR3 sequences listed, around 24% were seen once. The sample here was PBMCs, taken before or after stereotactic body radiation therapy (not recorded which). The receptors stem from a donor over 45 with non-small cell lung cancer.

Many counts were recorded for this clonotype. The genes are TRBV20-1 and TRBJ1-1; unclear D gene. V was trimmed by 8 bases and J by 7 bases, leaving 14 bases between them. Germline-derived CDR1 and CDR2 are DFQATT and SNEGSKA (reference sequence). This CDR3 contains 11 residues. The CDR3 reads CSSSTSGEAFF. Written as DNA, the CDR3 is TGCAGTTCGTCAACAAGCGGTGAAGCTTTCTTT.

This clonotype was counted at least ten times. The genes are TRBV30 and TRBJ2-3, with 9 bases aligning to TRBD2. V trimming: 2 bases; J trimming: 3 bases; junction bases outside the gene matches: 3. Per the germline V gene, CDR1 is GTSNPN and CDR2 is SVGIG (reference sequence). The CDR3 length is 14 residues. This CDR3 is CAWSLAGGTDTQYF. CDR3 sequence (DNA): TGTGCCTGGAGTTTGGCGGGAGGGACAGATACGCAGTATTTT.

The V gene is TRBV3-1, the J gene TRBJ2-1, with 7 bases lining up with TRBD2. CDR1 is LGHDT and CDR2 is YNNKEL in the germline V gene (reference sequence). CDR3 size: 17 residues. The ends lost 1 base at V and 0 bases at J; junction bases unmatched: 6. The CDR3 protein is CASSQVVGGISYNEQFF. The DNA for the CDR3 is TGTGCCAGCAGCCAAGTTGTCGGGGGGATCTCCTACAATGAGCAGTTCTTC.

In this sample, this clonotype turned up many times. The rearrangement links TRBV12-3 or TRBV12-4 to TRBJ2-2; D is uncertain. The CDR3 sequence is 12 residues long. V lost 4 bases, J lost 7 bases, and 7 bases lay in between. This CDR3 reads CASSSIGGELFF. DNA of the CDR3: TGTGCCAGCAGTTCCATTGGCGGGGAGCTGTTTTTT.

This clonotype was counted at least ten times. V usage is TRBV19 and J usage is TRBJ2-7; D remains unclear. The CDR3 loop spans 15 amino acids. Germline-derived CDR1 and CDR2 are LNHDA and SQIVND (reference sequence). V was pared by 5 bases and J by 0 bases, with 14 bases between. The DNA of the CDR3 is TGTGCCAGTAGTCCCAAGCTCAGGAGCTCCTACGAGCAGTACTTC. It specifies CASSPKLRSSYEQYF.

In regard to this clonotype: Possible read error: a much larger clone is one base away. The chain employs TRBV25-1 and TRBJ2-6; no clear D. Looked up from germline, CDR1 is MGHDK and CDR2 is SYGVNS. The CDR3 covers 14 residues. This chain's CDR3 is CAISHSSGANVLTF. The CDR3 DNA sequence: TGTGCCATCAGTCATTCGTCTGGGGCCAACGTCCTGACTTTC.

Ten or more counts support this clonotype. At one end the junction does not follow the germline gene, possibly because of a read error. The V call is TRBV7-8, the J call TRBJ2-4; the D gene is possibly TRBD1 (5 bases). CDR3 length: 15 amino acids. Germline-derived CDR1 and CDR2 are SGHVS and FQNEAQ. CDR3 nucleotides: TGTGCCAGCAGCTTCTCCGTACAGGACGAAAACATTCGGTACTTC. Its translation is CASSFSVQDENIRYF.

There are many counts of this clonotype. The V and J genes are TRBV20-1 and TRBJ1-5; unclear D gene. Germline values: CDR1 DFQATT, CDR2 SNEGSKA (reference sequence). V was cut by 0 bases and J by 0 bases, with 12 bases left in between. CDR3 length: 16 amino acids. DNA of the CDR3: TGCAGTGCTAGAGAGGGGTTGGATTATAGCAATCAGCCCCAGCATTTT. It encodes CSAREGLDYSNQPQHF.

At least ten counts were recorded for this clonotype. The chain uses TRBV5-1 and TRBJ1-5; D may be TRBD1 (6 bases). CDR1 and CDR2 from the germline V gene are SGHRS and YFSETQ. Trimming took 2 bases from V and 9 from J, leaving 18 bases between them. The CDR3 runs to 15 residues. The CDR3 region is CASSFEGGLGRPQHF. The CDR3 region has the DNA TGCGCCAGCAGCTTCGAAGGGGGGTTGGGCCGGCCCCAGCATTTT.

This clonotype has a count of ten or more. The rearrangement joins TRBV6-1 to TRBJ2-3; 10 bases fit TRBD1. From germline, CDR1 is MNHNS and CDR2 SASEGT. There are 16 residues in the CDR3. The V gene end was trimmed by 6 bases and the J gene end by 4 bases; junction bases not matched to a gene: 10. This CDR3 reads CASSTSHGTGADTQYF. In DNA form, the CDR3 reads TGTGCCAGCAGCACCTCACACGGGACAGGGGCAGATACGCAGTATTTT.

This clonotype was found a few times. A much more abundant neighbour one base away suggests this may be a read error. The chain joins TRBV7-6 to TRBJ1-2; D not certain. CDR3 length: 16 amino acids. Germline V gene lookup returns CDR1 SGHVS and CDR2 FNYEAQ. Trimming shortened V by 4 bases and J by 0 bases, and 15 bases separated the two germline ends. The CDR3, as DNA: TGTGCCAGCAGCTCAACCCCCCCGCCCTCTAACTATGGCTACACCTTC. Translation gives CASSSTPPPSNYGYTF.

This clonotype was seen many times. The V gene is TRBV10-3, the J gene TRBJ2-3, with D possibly matching TRBD1 (6 bases). This CDR3 has 14 residues. Germline CDR1 and CDR2: ENHRY and SYGVKD. V lost 1 base and J 6 bases, leaving 11 bases between the germline ends. CDR3 sequence: CAISELQGGDTQYF. The CDR3 DNA follows: TGTGCCATCAGTGAGTTACAGGGCGGGGATACGCAGTATTTT.

Many counts were recorded for this clonotype. The V and J genes are TRBV9 and TRBJ2-5, with no clear D. Trimming removed 0 bases at V and 1 base at J, with 10 bases between. The CDR3 loop spans 15 amino acids. Germline CDR1 reads SGDLS; CDR2 reads YYNGEE. The CDR3 coding sequence is TGTGCCAGCAGCGTAGGGCAAACCTTCCAAGAGACCCAGTACTTC. Amino acids: CASSVGQTFQETQYF.

Many counts were recorded for this clonotype. The chain links TRBV27 to TRBJ2-3, with 9 nucleotides matching TRBD2. The CDR3 has 18 residues. The J segment lost 0 bases and the V segment lost 6 bases, leaving 13 bases of the junction unmatched. Germline loops: CDR1 MNHEY, CDR2 SMNVEV (reference sequence). The CDR3 protein is CASSRTTSGTHSTDTQYF. Written as DNA, the CDR3 is TGTGCCAGCAGCAGGACGACTAGCGGAACCCATAGCACAGATACGCAGTATTTT.

About this clonotype itself: One base separates it from a far larger clone, so it is likely a read error. The CDR3 DNA follows: TGTGCCAGCAGTTACTCGAGCATCCGGTCCTACGAGCAGTACTTC. It is translated as CASSYSSIRSYEQYF. V gene TRBV6-6 combines with J gene TRBJ2-7; D remains ambiguous. This CDR3 has 15 residues. V was cut by 0 bases and J by 1 base, with 10 bases left in between. The V gene's germline CDR1 is MNHNY and CDR2 SVGAGI (reference sequence).

This clonotype was detected a few times. The chain combines TRBV5-4 with TRBJ2-2, with D unresolved. The CDR3 is 12 residues long. Germline V gives CDR1 SGHNT, CDR2 YYREEE (reference sequence). The V end was cut by 2 bases, the J end by 4 bases, with 3 bases between. The CDR3 loop is CASSLTTGELFF. CDR3 DNA: TGTGCCAGCAGCTTAACCACCGGGGAGCTGTTTTTT.

This clonotype has a count of ten or more. This chain joins TRBV6-1 and TRBJ2-1; D possibly matches TRBD1 or TRBD2 (6 bases each). The CDR3 loop spans 15 amino acids. V was cut by 5 bases and J by 4 bases, with 15 bases left in between. CDR1 MNHNS and CDR2 SASEGT come from the germline V gene. The CDR3 protein is CASSRGTSIYNEQFF. Here the CDR3 DNA reads TGTGCCAGCAGTAGGGGGACTTCTATTTACAATGAGCAGTTCTTC.

Worth noting for this clonotype: A far larger clone is one nucleotide away, so this likely arose from a read error. The genes are TRBV6-2 or TRBV6-3 and TRBJ2-1; TRBD1 aligns across 7 bases. This CDR3 spans 14 amino acids. Germline values: CDR1 MNHEY, CDR2 SVGEGT. V trimming: 6 bases; J trimming: 3 bases; junction bases outside the gene matches: 5. CDR3 in amino acids: CASSRQGYYNEQFF. CDR3 nucleotides: TGTGCCAGCAGCCGACAGGGCTACTACAATGAGCAGTTCTTC.

This clonotype was seen a few times. This clone may be a read error of a much larger clone one base away. CDR3 nucleotides: TGTACCAGCAAACGAACCATCAATGAGCAGTTCTTC. Amino acid sequence: CTSKRTINEQFF. The rearrangement links TRBV6-2 or TRBV6-3 to TRBJ2-1; D uncertain. Germline lookup yields CDR1 MNHEY and CDR2 SVGEGT. CDR3 length: 12 amino acids.

This clonotype was seen more than once but under ten times. It may be a read error: a sequence one base away is much more abundant. V is TRBV19 and J is TRBJ1-6; D ambiguous. Germline V CDR1 and CDR2: LNHDA, SQIVND (reference sequence). The length of the CDR3 is 17 residues. The DNA for the CDR3 is TGTGCCGGTAGTATGGTGGCAGCGAGCCCCTATAATTCACCCCTCCACTTT. This encodes CAGSMVAASPYNSPLHF.

The table lists this clonotype with many counts. This chain joins TRBV28 and TRBJ1-1; a possible D gene is TRBD1 (6 bases). The germline V gene has CDR1 MDHEN and CDR2 SYDVKM. V lost 5 bases and J lost 0, with 25 bases in between. The CDR3 covers 19 residues. CDR3 coding DNA: TGTGCCAGCAGTCCGACGTGGGGGGGCCAAGGACCGATGAACACTGAAGCTTTCTTT. Protein: CASSPTWGGQGPMNTEAFF.

This clonotype occurred many times. The genes are TRBV2 and TRBJ1-2, with D tentatively TRBD1 (6 bases). V lost 5 bases and J lost 7, with 8 bases in between. Looked up from germline, CDR1 is SNHLY and CDR2 is FYNNEI. The CDR3 consists of 11 residues. The CDR3 coding sequence is TGTGCCAGCAGTACAGGGTCTGGCTACACCTTC. This encodes CASSTGSGYTF.

This clonotype was seen repeatedly, ten times or more. This chain links TRBV18 with TRBJ2-5; 10 bases align to TRBD2. The CDR3 has 16 amino acids. The V gene's germline CDR1 is KGHSH and CDR2 LQKENI. After removal of 2 bases from V and 4 bases from J, the junction contained 7 bases not matched to a gene. The CDR3 protein is CASSPVVAGGGETQYF. As DNA, the CDR3 is TGTGCCAGCTCACCAGTGGTAGCGGGAGGAGGAGAGACCCAGTACTTC.

This clonotype was counted at least ten times. The rearrangement uses TRBV6-5 and TRBJ1-1, with D uncertain. This CDR3 has 14 residues. Trimming shortened V by 0 bases and J by 7 bases, and 12 bases separated the two germline ends. Germline V gene lookup returns CDR1 MNHEY and CDR2 SVGAGI. CDR3 sequence reads: CASSYSTELFEAFF. The CDR3 DNA reads as TGTGCCAGCAGTTACTCGACGGAGCTGTTTGAAGCTTTCTTT.

This clonotype was picked up many times. The chain is built from TRBV2 and TRBJ1-6; D remains unclear. Germline CDR1 and CDR2: SNHLY and FYNNEI. V lost 6 bases to trimming and J lost 10 bases, with 13 bases between them. This CDR3 has 13 amino acids. DNA for the CDR3: TGTGCCAGCAGGGACGGAAGTATGTCACCCCTCCACTTT. Its protein product is CASRDGSMSPLHF.

The sample holds many counts of this clonotype. This chain uses TRBV28 with TRBJ2-7; no reliable D call. V lost 6 bases and J lost 0, with 18 bases in between. The CDR3 is 16 amino acids. Germline V gene data show CDR1 as MDHEN and CDR2 as SYDVKM. CDR3 nucleotides: TGTGCCAGCAGCCCTATCCGGGCTGCTAGCTCCTACGAGCAGTACTTC. It encodes CASSPIRAASSYEQYF.

In the case of this clonotype: This sequence is one base from a far larger clone and is likely a read error. The chain employs TRBV6-5 and TRBJ1-6; unclear D gene. V dropped 10 bases and J dropped 7 bases, with 14 bases sitting between them. This CDR3 spans 13 amino acids. Germline CDR1 MNHEY, CDR2 SVGAGI. The CDR3, as DNA: TGTGCCATCACCGAGGAGGAAAATTCACCCCTCCACTTT. Its translation: CAITEEENSPLHF.

This clonotype was detected many times. V gene TRBV5-1 combines with J gene TRBJ1-4; D is uncertain. V was trimmed by 0 bases and J by 0 bases, leaving 6 bases between them. In germline, CDR1 is SGHRS, CDR2 YFSETQ. The CDR3 covers 15 residues. The CDR3, as DNA: TGCGCCAGCAGCTTGGGTGGTGCAACTAATGAAAAACTGTTTTTT. Protein sequence: CASSLGGATNEKLFF.

There are many counts of this clonotype. The chain combines TRBV19 with TRBJ2-3, with TRBD1 as a possible D gene (6 bases). Germline V gene data show CDR1 as LNHDA and CDR2 as SQIVND (reference sequence). The V end was cut by 4 bases, the J end by 1 base, with 12 bases between. CDR3 size: 15 residues. The CDR3 spells CASSTIQGGTDTQYF. DNA of the CDR3: TGTGCCAGTAGTACAATACAGGGCGGCACAGATACGCAGTATTTT.

The sample holds many counts of this clonotype. This rearrangement joins TRBV11-2 to TRBJ2-3; 10 positions match TRBD2. V shed 3 bases, J shed 4 bases, and the junction held 4 bases outside the gene matches. There are 15 residues in the CDR3. Germline V gene sequence: CDR1 SGHAT, CDR2 FQNNGV. CDR3 sequence reads: CASSFTGTSADTQYF. CDR3 DNA: TGTGCCAGCAGCTTCACCGGGACTAGCGCAGATACGCAGTATTTT.